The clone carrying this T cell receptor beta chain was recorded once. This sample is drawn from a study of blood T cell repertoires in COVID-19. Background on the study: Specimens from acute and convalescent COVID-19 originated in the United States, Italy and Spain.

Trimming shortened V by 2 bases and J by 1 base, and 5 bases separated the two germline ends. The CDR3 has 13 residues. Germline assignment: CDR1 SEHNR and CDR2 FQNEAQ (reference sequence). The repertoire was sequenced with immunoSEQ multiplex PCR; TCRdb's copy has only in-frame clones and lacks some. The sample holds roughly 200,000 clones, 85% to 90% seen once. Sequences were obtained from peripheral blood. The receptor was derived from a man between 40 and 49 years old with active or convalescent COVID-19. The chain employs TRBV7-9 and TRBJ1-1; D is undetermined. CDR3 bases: TGTGCCAGCAGCTTACAGGAGAACACTGAAGCTTTCTTT. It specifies CASSLQENTEAFF.